The TCR beta chain described here comes from a study of blood T cells in healthy people across ages. Findings and limits, study-wide: When set beside aged donors, long-lived donors presented more naive CD4+ cells and higher diversity.

On this clonotype: The target antigen is unknown.

Primed by a sample-barcoded 5' primer and a J-beta primer mix, a second PCR proceeded for about 6 to 12 cycles. TCRdb re-derived calls from the 5' RACE reads in MiXCR, one entry per CDR3 protein. The table has 850,000 or so distinct CDR3 sequences, about 28% seen once. The receptor comes from a woman aged 80 or over in good health. Material for sequencing was blood.

The CDR3 loop reads CASSPITTGDTEAFF. The CDR3 DNA sequence: TGTGCCAGCAGCCCGATCACGACGGGGGACACTGAAGCTTTCTTT. The chain couples TRBV7-8 to TRBJ1-1; D is possibly TRBD1 (5 bases). This CDR3 has 15 amino acids. Germline CDR1 is SGHVS and CDR2 is FQNEAQ. V was pared by 5 bases and J by 3 bases, with 16 bases between.